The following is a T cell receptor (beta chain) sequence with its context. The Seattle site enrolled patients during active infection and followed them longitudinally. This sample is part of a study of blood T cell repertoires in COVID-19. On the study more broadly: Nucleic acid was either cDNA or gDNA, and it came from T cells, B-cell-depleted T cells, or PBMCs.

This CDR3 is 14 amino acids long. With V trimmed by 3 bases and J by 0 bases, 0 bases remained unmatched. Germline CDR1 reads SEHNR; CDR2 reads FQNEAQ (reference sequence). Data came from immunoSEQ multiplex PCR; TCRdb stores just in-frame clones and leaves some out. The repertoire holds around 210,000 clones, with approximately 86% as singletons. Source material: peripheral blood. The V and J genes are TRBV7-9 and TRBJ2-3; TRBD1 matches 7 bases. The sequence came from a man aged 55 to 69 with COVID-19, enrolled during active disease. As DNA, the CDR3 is TGTGCCAGCAGCTTGGGACAGAGCACAGATACGCAGTATTTT. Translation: CASSLGQSTDTQYF.